These 30 T cell receptor beta chains originate from one sample sequenced in a study of CD8 T cells in ankylosing spondylitis (dated by TCRdb to the late 2010s). General findings and caveats noted by the study authors: A TCR beta motif of about 8 highly homologous amino acid variants appeared characteristic of blood from ankylosing spondylitis patients.

Their target antigens are unknown. Library generation was performed with 5' RACE. TCRdb records Illumina HiSeq 2500 as the sequencer. TCRdb reprocessed the public reads (quality trimming at Q25 with fastp, clone calling with MiXCR) and kept in-frame beta chains. Each entry is one CDR3 protein sequence, shown with its most common DNA and genes. A total of a few hundred thousand distinct CDR3 sequences appear in this sample, approximately 20% of them only once. 16% of the sample lies in the top ten. Source material: blood, either unsorted or a sorted T cell fraction (not recorded which). These receptors originate from a male donor with ankylosing spondylitis.

CDR3 sequence reads: CASSQEAVRLTNEKLFF. For the CDR3, the DNA is TGCGCCAGCAGCCAAGAAGCTGTCAGGTTGACTAATGAAAAACTGTTTTTT. This chain uses TRBV4-1 with TRBJ1-4; D remains unclear. The CDR3 length is 17 residues. Germline CDR1 MGHRA, CDR2 YSYEKL. Trimming cost V 0 bases and J 2 bases, with 13 bases left between them.

Here the CDR3 reads CASLTLAGNTGELFF. CDR3 bases: TGTGCCAGCTTAACCCTAGCGGGGAACACCGGGGAGCTGTTTTTT. The chain is built from TRBV21-1 and TRBJ2-2; the table assigns TRBD2, which was not confirmed against the DNA. TRBV21-1 is marked as a pseudogene. This CDR3 spans 15 amino acids.

This chain joins TRBV5-1 and TRBJ1-1; D might be TRBD1 (6 bases). Trimming removed 4 bases at V and 5 bases at J, with 18 bases between. Germline V gene data show CDR1 as SGHRS and CDR2 as YFSETQ. The CDR3 is 15 residues long. The CDR3 sequence: CASSGTTGYGTEAFF. As DNA, the CDR3 is TGCGCCAGCAGCGGAACGACAGGATATGGGACTGAAGCTTTCTTT.

The J gene is TRBJ2-3, the V gene TRBV10-3, with D possibly being TRBD1 (6 bases). This CDR3 is built from 16 residues. With 4 bases removed from V and 6 bases from J, the gap between germline ends came to 20 bases. Germline V gives CDR1 ENHRY, CDR2 SYGVKD. The CDR3 nucleotides read TGTGCCATCAGTGTCAGTCGACCAGGGGAATTTGATACGCAGTATTTT. As protein: CAISVSRPGEFDTQYF.

This clonotype was recorded a few times. The chain combines TRBV5-1 with TRBJ2-2; D remains unclear. This CDR3 is built from 15 residues. Germline V gene sequence: CDR1 SGHRS, CDR2 YFSETQ. V lost 6 bases and J lost 4, with 16 bases in between. CDR3 region: CASITGYSGTGELFF. DNA of the CDR3: TGCGCCAGCATTACGGGTTATTCGGGCACCGGGGAGCTGTTTTTT.

This clonotype was counted only a few times. The chain joins TRBV28 to TRBJ2-7; 8 bases align to TRBD1. Trimming at V came to 10 bases and at J to 6 bases, leaving 17 bases not matched to a gene. Looked up from germline, CDR1 is MDHEN and CDR2 is SYDVKM. CDR3 length: 15 residues. CDR3 bases: TGTGCCATTACGGACAGGGCACAACCGTTCTCCGAGCAGTACTTC. Encoded protein: CAITDRAQPFSEQYF.

V gene TRBV10-3 combines with J gene TRBJ2-3, with D maybe TRBD1 (6 bases). The CDR3 has 11 residues. The V gene lost 10 bases and the J gene lost 4 bases, with 9 bases spanning the gap. The germline gives CDR1 ENHRY, CDR2 SYGVKD. CDR3 loop: CATEGADTQYF. The CDR3 nucleotides read TGTGCCACCGAGGGGGCAGATACGCAGTATTTT.

This clonotype has a handful of counts. The chain has TRBV11-3 and TRBJ2-1; the D is unclear. CDR1 SGHNT and CDR2 YENEEA come from the germline V gene. The CDR3 sequence is 15 residues long. Trimming stripped 1 base from V and 3 bases from J, with 10 bases between. The CDR3: CASSLVGQDYNEQFF. CDR3 bases: TGTGCCAGCAGCTTAGTCGGGCAGGACTACAATGAGCAGTTCTTC.

This chain uses TRBV5-1 with TRBJ2-1; 7 bases line up with TRBD1. Germline V lookup: CDR1 SGHRS, CDR2 YFSETQ. The CDR3 is made up of 16 amino acids. V was pared by 0 bases and J by 8 bases, with 11 bases of the junction left unmatched. The DNA of the CDR3 is TGCGCCAGCAGCTTGGTTGGGACAGACTTAGGCGATGAGCAGTTCTTC. This translates into CASSLVGTDLGDEQFF.

The chain links TRBV20-1 to TRBJ2-1; 7 bases match TRBD2. Trimming removed 6 bases from V and 0 bases from J; junction bases left unmatched: 8. Looked up from germline, CDR1 is DFQATT and CDR2 is SNEGSKA (reference sequence). The CDR3 spans 15 residues. CDR3: CSASPSGSSYNEQFF. CDR3 nucleotide sequence: TGCAGTGCCAGTCCTAGCGGCAGCTCCTACAATGAGCAGTTCTTC.

CDR3 loop: CASSEKGSQGTEAFF. The CDR3 DNA sequence: TGTGCCAGCAGTGAAAAAGGCAGCCAAGGGACTGAAGCTTTCTTT. The V gene is TRBV2, the J gene TRBJ1-1; D is undetermined. Germline assignment: CDR1 SNHLY and CDR2 FYNNEI. Between the trimmed V and J ends, which lost 2 bases and 5 bases, there was a span of 15 bases. The CDR3 loop spans 15 amino acids.

This chain joins TRBV6-5 and TRBJ1-4; 7 bases are shared with TRBD1. The CDR3 has 15 residues. From germline, CDR1 is MNHEY and CDR2 SVGAGI. V lost 3 bases and J lost 4; bases outside the gene matches: 5. The chain's CDR3 is CASSYYRGINEKLFF. CDR3 DNA sequence: TGTGCCAGCAGTTATTACAGGGGAATTAATGAAAAACTGTTTTTT.

This clonotype turned up a few times. The V and J genes are TRBV7-3 and TRBJ2-3, with unresolved D. The CDR3 extends over 14 amino acids. The V end was cut by 1 base, the J end by 6 bases, with 11 bases between. CDR1 and CDR2 from the germline V gene are SGHTA and FQGTGA. For the CDR3, the DNA is TGTGCCAGCAGCTTAAACCCCCGACCCGATACGCAGTATTTT. Amino acids: CASSLNPRPDTQYF.

The rearrangement links TRBV5-6 to TRBJ2-7; 9 nucleotides align to TRBD1. With V trimmed by 4 bases and J by 5 bases, 7 bases remained unmatched. This CDR3 has 14 residues. Germline assignment: CDR1 SGHDT and CDR2 YYEEEE. The CDR3 sequence: CASSPGTGINEQYF. In DNA form, the CDR3 reads TGTGCCAGCAGCCCCGGGACAGGGATCAACGAGCAGTACTTC.

The rearrangement links TRBV12-3 or TRBV12-4 to TRBJ1-6; the match to TRBD1 covers 9 bases. V lost 6 bases and J lost 7; bases outside the gene matches: 7. This CDR3 is 15 amino acids long. CDR3 region: CASSSRGTGNSPLHF. The CDR3 nucleotides read TGTGCCAGCAGCTCGAGAGGGACAGGGAATTCACCCCTCCACTTT.

The chain has TRBV20-1 and TRBJ2-3; 11 bases fit TRBD2. Looked up from germline, CDR1 is DFQATT and CDR2 is SNEGSKA (reference sequence). V lost 5 bases, J lost 1 base, and 2 bases stayed unmatched. This CDR3 region has 14 residues. In nucleotides, the CDR3 is TGCAGTGCTCCACTAGCGGGAGGCACAGATACGCAGTATTTT. Amino acids: CSAPLAGGTDTQYF.

This clonotype showed up many times. The chain is built from TRBV29-1 and TRBJ1-2; TRBD1 agrees at 10 bases. With V trimmed by 6 bases and J by 3 bases, 4 bases remained unmatched. CDR1 is SQVTM, CDR2 ANQGSEA, per germline. The CDR3 has 13 amino acids. This chain's CDR3 is CSVGDRGYYGYTF. DNA for the CDR3: TGCAGCGTGGGGGACAGGGGTTACTATGGCTACACCTTC.

In its sample, this clonotype was seen a few times. This chain joins TRBV6-2 or TRBV6-3 and TRBJ2-7; D is unclear. Germline-derived CDR1 and CDR2 are MNHEY and SVGEGT. The length of the CDR3 is 12 residues. The ends were cut back, 8 bases at V and 1 base at J, with 9 bases in the middle. CDR3 amino acids: CASRTVSYEQYF. The DNA for the CDR3 is TGTGCCAGCCGGACGGTGTCCTACGAGCAGTACTTC.

V and J are TRBV30 and TRBJ2-1; D possibly corresponds to TRBD2 (5 bases). This CDR3 contains 15 residues. CDR1 GTSNPN and CDR2 SVGIG come from the germline V gene (reference sequence). Between the trimmed V and J ends, which lost 1 base and 0 bases, there was a span of 10 bases. The CDR3: CAWSAEAVSYNEQFF. The CDR3 nucleotides read TGTGCCTGGAGTGCAGAAGCGGTCTCCTACAATGAGCAGTTCTTC.

The rearrangement joins TRBV9 to TRBJ2-3; D is unclear. Germline V gene sequence: CDR1 SGDLS, CDR2 YYNGEE. The CDR3 contains 15 residues. The V gene lost 0 bases and the J gene lost 6 bases, with 14 bases spanning the gap. CDR3 nucleotides: TGTGCCAGCAGCGTAGCGGTAGAAGAATTCGATACGCAGTATTTT. It codes for CASSVAVEEFDTQYF.

In its sample, this clonotype was seen a few times. This chain joins TRBV5-1 and TRBJ2-3; no definite D call. The CDR3 extends over 14 amino acids. V was shortened by 1 base and J by 3 bases, with 9 bases between the two germline ends. Germline V gene sequence: CDR1 SGHRS, CDR2 YFSETQ. CDR3 loop: CASSLFEDTDTQYF. CDR3 sequence (DNA): TGCGCCAGCAGCTTGTTTGAGGATACAGATACGCAGTATTTT.

This clonotype was observed a handful of times. This chain uses TRBV28 with TRBJ2-7; 9 bases are a match to TRBD2. The CDR3 is made up of 11 amino acids. The junction had 1 base not matched to a gene; V was cut back by 11 bases and J by 2 bases. CDR1 and CDR2 (germline): MDHEN, SYDVKM. In DNA, the CDR3 is TGTGCCGGCGGGGGGGCCTACGAGCAGTACTTC. It encodes CAGGGAYEQYF.

There are a few counts of this clonotype. The V and J genes are TRBV7-9 and TRBJ2-1; perhaps TRBD2 as D (6 bases). The V gene lost 5 bases and the J gene lost 14 bases, with 19 bases spanning the gap. The CDR3 covers 13 residues. CDR1 is SEHNR and CDR2 is FQNEAQ in the germline V gene (reference sequence). Here the CDR3 DNA reads TGTGCCAGCAGCCTCCCAGGCGGGGCAATGGAGTTCTTC. Its translation: CASSLPGGAMEFF.

This clonotype was detected only a few times. V usage is TRBV5-1 and J usage is TRBJ2-1; TRBD2 agrees at 9 bases. Losses at the gene ends were 0 bases for V and 8 bases for J; bases not matched to a gene: 9. CDR3 length equals 16 residues. The germline V gene encodes CDR1 SGHRS and CDR2 YFSETQ. The CDR3 DNA is TGCGCCAGCAGCTTGGCCTTGCGGGAGGGTCCGGATGAGCAGTTCTTC. Translated, it gives CASSLALREGPDEQFF.

This chain uses TRBV6-5 with TRBJ2-7, with D perhaps TRBD1 (5 bases). CDR1 is MNHEY and CDR2 is SVGAGI in the germline V gene. The CDR3 totals 14 residues. V was shortened by 4 bases and J by 3 bases, with 13 bases between the two germline ends. The CDR3 protein is CASSSISTVYEQYF. The CDR3 DNA sequence: TGTGCCAGCAGTTCCATTTCGACAGTCTACGAGCAGTACTTC.

V and J are TRBV18 and TRBJ2-5; D is undetermined. Germline V lookup: CDR1 KGHSH, CDR2 LQKENI. The CDR3 consists of 14 residues. Trimming stripped 2 bases from V and 2 bases from J, with 9 bases between. CDR3 in DNA: TGTGCCAGCTCACCAGCGGCAGCACAAGAGACCCAGTACTTC. Translating it yields CASSPAAAQETQYF.

This clonotype was picked up a small number of times. The chain carries TRBV5-5 and TRBJ2-3; 7 bases are a match to TRBD1. Germline V gene sequence: CDR1 SGHKS, CDR2 YYEKEE (reference sequence). The junction had 8 bases not matched to a gene; V was cut back by 2 bases and J by 8 bases. The CDR3 is 14 amino acids. For the CDR3, the DNA is TGTGCCAGCAGCTTAAATCAGGGGGAAGGTACGCAGTATTTT. Its protein is CASSLNQGEGTQYF.

This clonotype turned up a few times. V and J are TRBV7-9 and TRBJ2-2, with a weak D call TRBD2 (5 bases). Trimming shortened V by 2 bases and J by 0 bases, and 10 bases separated the two germline ends. Per germline, CDR1 SEHNR and CDR2 FQNEAQ (reference sequence). The CDR3 totals 16 residues. The CDR3 sequence is CASSLPSFANTGELFF. CDR3 nucleotides: TGTGCCAGCAGCTTACCTAGCTTCGCGAACACCGGGGAGCTGTTTTTT.

The V gene is TRBV30, the J gene TRBJ2-1, with 10 nucleotides matching TRBD2. The J segment lost 8 bases and the V segment lost 1 base, leaving 5 bases of the junction unmatched. The CDR3 runs 14 residues. Germline V CDR1 and CDR2: GTSNPN, SVGIG (reference sequence). The chain's CDR3 is CAWSGSSGSYEQFF. CDR3 DNA: TGTGCCTGGAGTGGGTCTAGCGGGAGTTATGAGCAGTTCTTC.

The V and J genes are TRBV28 and TRBJ2-1, with D hard to call. The CDR3 spans 15 residues. Germline V CDR1 and CDR2: MDHEN, SYDVKM. V was clipped by 5 bases and J by 1 base, with 12 bases between them. The CDR3 is CASSPPLSSYNEQFF. The CDR3 nucleotides read TGTGCCAGCAGTCCACCTCTTAGTTCCTACAATGAGCAGTTCTTC. Combining the CDR3 with reference TRBV28 and TRBJ2-1 gives the whole variable domain DVKVTQSSRYLVKRTGEKVFLECVQDMDHENMFWYRQDPGLGLRLIYFSYDVKMKEKGDIPEGYSVSREKKERFSLILESASTNQTSMYLCASSPPLSSYNEQFFGPGTRLTVL.